A selection of T cell receptor gamma chains follows, all from one sample in a study of Vδ1+ human thymocytes. TCRdb reanalysed the multiplex PCR reads via CATT. This table holds approximately 40,000 gamma-chain clones, around 21% found once. Material: Vdelta1+ gamma-delta thymocytes from the thymus. These receptors all come from a girl younger than two who had congenital heart surgery. Each CDR3 is given with its conserved first and last residue. Only some rows state a clone size, as once, few, many or a class for expanded clones.

abundance: few; j_gene: TRGJ1/TRGJ2; v_gene: TRGV2; len: 14; CDR3aa: CATWDDGGYYKKLF; CDR3nt: TGTGCCACCTGGGATGATGGGGGGTATTATAAGAAACTCTTT
abundance: few; j_gene: TRGJ1/TRGJ2; v_gene: TRGV8; len: 13; CDR3aa: CATWDRVYYKKLF; CDR3nt: TGTGCCACCTGGGATAGGGTTTATTATAAGAAACTCTTT
abundance: -; j_gene: TRGJ1/TRGJ2; v_gene: TRGV8; len: 11; CDR3aa: CATWDAFKKLF; CDR3nt: TGTGCCACCTGGGATGCCTTCAAGAAACTCTTT
abundance: -; j_gene: TRGJ1/TRGJ2; v_gene: TRGV2; len: 16; CDR3aa: CATWDVDYSNYYKKLF; CDR3nt: TGTGCCACCTGGGACGTCGATTATTCGAATTATTATAAGAAACTCTTT
abundance: -; j_gene: TRGJ1/TRGJ2; v_gene: TRGV4; len: 14; CDR3aa: CATWPSLNYYKKLF; CDR3nt: TGTGCCACCTGGCCATCTCTCAATTATTATAAGAAACTCTTT
abundance: -; j_gene: TRGJ1/TRGJ2; v_gene: TRGV2; len: 14; CDR3aa: CATWDGKAYYKKLF; CDR3nt: TGTGCCACCTGGGACGGGAAAGCTTATTATAAGAAACTCTTT
abundance: once; j_gene: TRGJP2; v_gene: TRGV9; len: 16; CDR3aa: CALWEVRGSSDWIKTF; CDR3nt: TGTGCCTTGTGGGAGGTGCGGGGCAGTAGTGATTGGATCAAGACGTTT
abundance: -; j_gene: TRGJP2; v_gene: TRGV3; len: 10; CDR3aa: CATCYWIKTF; CDR3nt: TGTGCCACCTGTTATTGGATCAAGACGTTT
abundance: few; j_gene: TRGJ1/TRGJ2; v_gene: TRGV4; len: 14; CDR3aa: CATWDGRGFYKKLF; CDR3nt: TGTGCCACCTGGGATGGGCGGGGTTTTTATAAGAAACTCTTT
abundance: few; j_gene: TRGJP2; v_gene: TRGV9; len: 17; CDR3aa: CALWEVRANSSDWIKTF; CDR3nt: TGTGCCTTGTGGGAGGTGCGGGCGAATAGTAGTGATTGGATCAAGACGTTT
abundance: -; j_gene: TRGJP2; v_gene: TRGV3; len: 14; CDR3aa: CATWDVSSDWIKTF; CDR3nt: TGTGCCACCTGGGACGTCAGTAGTGATTGGATCAAGACGTTT
abundance: -; j_gene: TRGJP2; v_gene: TRGV9; len: 15; CDR3aa: CALWVGEGSDWIKTF; CDR3nt: TGTGCCTTGTGGGTTGGGGAGGGTAGTGATTGGATCAAGACGTTT
abundance: few; j_gene: TRGJP1; v_gene: TRGV2; len: 15; CDR3aa: CATWVLGATGWFKIF; CDR3nt: TGTGCCACCTGGGTCTTGGGGGCCACTGGTTGGTTCAAGATATTT
abundance: -; j_gene: TRGJ1/TRGJ2; v_gene: TRGV2; len: 13; CDR3aa: CATWDGLSYKKLF; CDR3nt: TGTGCCACCTGGGACGGGCTGAGCTATAAGAAACTCTTT
abundance: few; j_gene: TRGJ1/TRGJ2; v_gene: TRGV9; len: 13; CDR3aa: CALWEAGHYKKLF; CDR3nt: TGTGCCTTGTGGGAGGCCGGACATTATAAGAAACTCTTT
abundance: few; j_gene: TRGJ1/TRGJ2; v_gene: TRGV4; len: 12; CDR3aa: CATWEFYYKKLF; CDR3nt: TGTGCCACCTGGGAATTTTATTATAAGAAACTCTTT
abundance: few; j_gene: TRGJP2; v_gene: TRGV8; len: 16; CDR3aa: CATWDKGLLGDWIKTF; CDR3nt: TGTGCCACCTGGGATAAGGGCCTCTTAGGTGATTGGATCAAGACGTTT
abundance: few; j_gene: TRGJP2; v_gene: TRGV2; len: 13; CDR3aa: CATWEASDWIKTF; CDR3nt: TGTGCCACCTGGGAAGCTAGTGATTGGATCAAGACGTTT
abundance: -; j_gene: TRGJ1/TRGJ2; v_gene: TRGV8; len: 13; CDR3aa: CATWDAEYYKKLF; CDR3nt: TGTGCCACCTGGGATGCCGAATATTATAAGAAACTCTTT
abundance: -; j_gene: TRGJ1/TRGJ2; v_gene: TRGV2; len: 15; CDR3aa: CATWDPKRHRYKKLF; CDR3nt: TGTGCCACCTGGGATCCGAAACGGCATCGGTATAAGAAACTCTTT
abundance: few; j_gene: TRGJP2; v_gene: TRGV9; len: 19; CDR3aa: CALWVPTGRTLSSDWIKTF; CDR3nt: TGTGCCTTGTGGGTCCCGACGGGGAGAACTCTTAGTAGTGATTGGATCAAGACGTTT
abundance: few; j_gene: TRGJ1/TRGJ2; v_gene: TRGV4; len: 11; CDR3aa: CATWDEHKKLF; CDR3nt: TGTGCCACCTGGGATGAGCATAAGAAACTCTTT
abundance: few; j_gene: TRGJ1/TRGJ2; v_gene: TRGV3; len: 12; CDR3aa: CATWDRTDKKLF; CDR3nt: TGTGCCACCTGGGACAGAACTGATAAGAAACTCTTT
abundance: -; j_gene: TRGJ1/TRGJ2; v_gene: TRGV2; len: 17; CDR3aa: CATWDGRRGLFYYKKLF; CDR3nt: TGTGCCACCTGGGACGGTCGTCGGGGTCTGTTTTATTATAAGAAACTCTTT
abundance: -; j_gene: TRGJP2; v_gene: TRGV2; len: 16; CDR3aa: CATWDGGVSGDWIKTF; CDR3nt: TGTGCCACCTGGGACGGCGGGGTTAGCGGTGATTGGATCAAGACGTTT
abundance: -; j_gene: TRGJ1/TRGJ2; v_gene: TRGV8; len: 13; CDR3aa: CATWIGLYYKKLF; CDR3nt: TGTGCCACCTGGATCGGGCTATATTATAAGAAACTCTTT
abundance: -; j_gene: TRGJ1/TRGJ2; v_gene: TRGV3; len: 13; CDR3aa: CATWDRHGDKKLF; CDR3nt: TGTGCCACCTGGGACAGGCATGGGGATAAGAAACTCTTT
abundance: few; j_gene: TRGJ1/TRGJ2; v_gene: TRGV3; len: 13; CDR3aa: CATWDKPEYKKLF; CDR3nt: TGTGCCACCTGGGACAAGCCGGAGTATAAGAAACTCTTT
abundance: -; j_gene: TRGJ1/TRGJ2; v_gene: TRGV4; len: 13; CDR3aa: CATWDGPEYKKLF; CDR3nt: TGTGCCACCTGGGATGGGCCGGAGTATAAGAAACTCTTT
abundance: few; j_gene: TRGJ1/TRGJ2; v_gene: TRGV8; len: 12; CDR3aa: CATWDNHYKKLF; CDR3nt: TGTGCCACCTGGGATAACCATTATAAGAAACTCTTT
abundance: few; j_gene: TRGJ1/TRGJ2; v_gene: TRGV9; len: 15; CDR3aa: CALWEVALNYYKKLF; CDR3nt: TGTGCCTTGTGGGAGGTGGCCCTAAATTATTATAAGAAACTCTTT
abundance: -; j_gene: TRGJ1/TRGJ2; v_gene: TRGV9; len: 15; CDR3aa: CALWEVRSSGYKKLF; CDR3nt: TGTGCCTTGTGGGAGGTGCGCTCGTCGGGTTATAAGAAACTCTTT
abundance: -; j_gene: TRGJ1/TRGJ2; v_gene: TRGV2; len: 13; CDR3aa: CATWDGSNYKKLF; CDR3nt: TGTGCCACCTGGGACGGGTCAAATTATAAGAAACTCTTT